This TCR beta chain was profiled in a study of T cells in Graves' hyperthyroidism and ophthalmopathy. The study, taken as a whole, reports: Researchers found most expanded thyroid clonotypes above 0.001 in blood as well.

Ophthalmopathy patients had Clinical Activity Score at least 3, NOSPECS grade at least 4, duration under 3 months. Uncontrolled infection, other autoimmune disease, pregnancy or lactation disqualified patients from enrolment. This clonotype was detected ten times or more. The antigen is undetermined. Using RNA transcripts as the source, TCR beta CDR3 regions were amplified. HTBI primers were employed in a first-round RT-PCR of the TCR CDR3. TCRdb re-analysed the multiplex PCR reads in MiXCR, keeping a single row per CDR3 protein. The sample shows hundreds of thousands of distinct CDR3 sequences, 14% to 15% of them seen only once. CDR1 and CDR2 from the germline V gene are SGHDT and YYEEEE. This CDR3 region has 14 residues. With 0 bases clipped from V and 9 bases from J, the junction kept 0 bases outside the gene matches.

The rearrangement uses TRBV5-6 and TRBJ2-1; 13 positions agree with TRBD2. This clonotype was obtained from a young man with Graves' ophthalmopathy. The sequencing input was blood. CDR3 sequence reads: CASSLGTSGSEQFF. The CDR3, as DNA: TGTGCCAGCAGCTTGGGGACTAGCGGGAGTGAGCAGTTCTTC.